Following are 26 T cell receptor beta chains from one sample sequenced in a study. TCRdb redid the calling of the RT-PCR reads with MiXCR, one entry per CDR3 protein. Of about 680,000 distinct CDR3 sequences listed, 14% are singletons. The sample consisted of memory CD4+ T cells from blood. Receptors originate from a female donor in good health, serving as a healthy control.

There are many counts of this clonotype. The chain links TRBV12-3 or TRBV12-4 to TRBJ2-7, with TRBD1 matching 9 bases. Losses at the gene ends were 5 bases for V and 2 bases for J; bases not matched to a gene: 4. The CDR3 runs 14 residues. The CDR3 loop is CASSPRTGAYEQYF. DNA of the CDR3: TGTGCCAGCAGTCCCAGGACAGGGGCCTACGAGCAGTACTTC.

This clonotype was picked up a small number of times. V gene TRBV5-6 combines with J gene TRBJ2-2; no definite D call. The CDR3 loop spans 16 amino acids. Germline loops: CDR1 SGHDT, CDR2 YYEEEE. Trimming left V 0 bases short and J 0 bases short, with 9 bases between. The CDR3 is CASSLAGNANTGELFF. DNA for the CDR3: TGTGCCAGCAGCTTGGCCGGCAACGCGAACACCGGGGAGCTGTTTTTT.

There are a few counts of this clonotype. The chain has TRBV24-1 and TRBJ2-7, with TRBD2 identical over 12 bases. Looked up from germline, CDR1 is KGHDR and CDR2 is SFDVKD. This CDR3 region has 16 residues. J was trimmed by 4 bases and V by 2 bases; bases with no gene match: 5. The CDR3 nucleotides read TGTGCCACCAGTGATTCCGCTAGCGGGAGGGCATACGAGCAGTACTTC. The encoded protein is CATSDSASGRAYEQYF.

The table lists this clonotype with a few counts. The CDR3 region has the DNA TGCGCCAGCAGCCAAGTTGATCCAGCGATGAATGAAAAACTGTTTTTT. It is translated as CASSQVDPAMNEKLFF. The chain links TRBV4-3 to TRBJ1-4; no reliable D call. Trimming took off 1 base at V and 5 bases at J, with 14 bases between the two ends. The CDR3 is 16 amino acids. Per the germline V gene, CDR1 is LGHNA and CDR2 is YSLEER.

V is TRBV11-3 and J is TRBJ2-5; D might be TRBD2 (6 bases). The ends were cut back, 1 base at V and 9 bases at J, with 15 bases in the middle. Germline V gives CDR1 SGHNT, CDR2 YENEEA. The CDR3 totals 14 residues. CDR3 residues: CASSLGTGEAAQYF. Written as DNA, the CDR3 is TGTGCCAGCAGCTTAGGAACCGGGGAGGCGGCCCAGTACTTC.

At least ten counts were recorded for this clonotype. The chain carries TRBV6-2 or TRBV6-3 and TRBJ2-5; 10 bases line up with TRBD2. Germline CDR1 MNHEY, CDR2 SVGEGT. CDR3 length: 13 residues. J gave up 5 bases and V 7 bases, and 4 bases lay outside the gene matches. In nucleotides, the CDR3 is TGTGCCAGCATAGCTAGCGGGAGCGAGACCCAGTACTTC. Translation: CASIASGSETQYF.

This clonotype was picked up many times. The CDR3 bases are TGTGCCAGCAGAGACTTCTCCAGGAGCTCCTACGAGCAGTACTTC. As protein: CASRDFSRSSYEQYF. V usage is TRBV6-5 and J usage is TRBJ2-7; D unclear. This CDR3 has 15 amino acids. Trimming pared 6 bases from V and 0 bases from J, leaving 15 bases between. The germline gives CDR1 MNHEY, CDR2 SVGAGI.

This chain connects TRBV7-2 to TRBJ1-2, with D tentatively TRBD1 (6 bases). The CDR3 is 22 residues long. Germline loops: CDR1 SGHTA, CDR2 FQGNSA. The V gene lost 5 bases and the J gene lost 2 bases, with 36 bases spanning the gap. CDR3 bases: TGTGCCAGCAGCCTCGAGACCTCCTCTAGGACAGCCGGAGTAGGCATCAACTATGGCTACACCTTC. It translates to CASSLETSSRTAGVGINYGYTF.

This clonotype was seen a few times. This chain connects TRBV7-2 to TRBJ1-2, with a tentative D call TRBD1 (6 bases). Trimming removed 6 bases at V and 2 bases at J, with 10 bases between. Per germline, CDR1 SGHTA and CDR2 FQGNSA. This CDR3 comprises 13 residues. The DNA of the CDR3 is TGTGCCAGCAGTGGACAGATCAACTATGGCTACACCTTC. Its translation: CASSGQINYGYTF. The complete variable domain, with remaining parts taken from reference TRBV7-2 and TRBJ1-2, reads GAGVSQSPSNKVTEKGKDVELRCDPISGHTALYWYRQSLGQGLEFLIYFQGNSAPDKSGLPSDRFSAERTGGSVSTLTIQRTQQEDSAVYLCASSGQINYGYTFGSGTRLTVV.

The chain has TRBV3-1 and TRBJ1-1; D may be TRBD1 (6 bases). The germline V gene has CDR1 LGHDT and CDR2 YNNKEL (reference sequence). CDR3 length: 12 residues. The V end was cut by 3 bases, the J end by 5 bases, with 7 bases between. The CDR3 DNA reads as TGTGCCAGCAGCCAGGGGGCAACTGAAGCTTTCTTT. Protein sequence: CASSQGATEAFF.

This sequence joins TRBV5-1 and TRBJ2-3; D is perhaps TRBD2 (6 bases). The germline gives CDR1 SGHRS, CDR2 YFSETQ. The CDR3 has 17 amino acids. Deletions cut 0 bases from V and 5 bases from J, with 19 bases between. Here the CDR3 DNA reads TGCGCCAGCAGCTTGGTTAGCACCTTAGTCGGGGGAGATACGCAGTATTTT. Protein: CASSLVSTLVGGDTQYF. The full variable domain, completed using reference TRBV5-1 and TRBJ2-3, is KAGVTQTPRYLIKTRGQQVTLSCSPISGHRSVSWYQQTPGQGLQFLFEYFSETQRNKGNFPGRFSGRQFSNSRSEMNVSTLELGDSALYLCASSLVSTLVGGDTQYFGPGTRLTVL.

This clonotype was seen repeatedly, ten times or more. The CDR3 region is CSVPTGSNADTQYF. The CDR3 bases are TGCAGCGTGCCGACAGGCTCGAATGCGGATACGCAGTATTTT. The V gene is TRBV29-1, the J gene TRBJ2-3; D is perhaps TRBD1 (6 bases). Germline CDR1 and CDR2: SQVTM and ANQGSEA. This CDR3 comprises 14 residues. Deletions cut 6 bases from V and 6 bases from J, with 19 bases between.

This rearrangement joins TRBV7-3 to TRBJ2-2; D perhaps matches TRBD2 (6 bases). The CDR3 is 16 amino acids. Germline V CDR1 and CDR2: SGHTA, FQGTGA. V dropped 2 bases and J dropped 0 bases, with 10 bases sitting between them. The CDR3 region is CASSLGGRANTGELFF. CDR3 DNA: TGTGCCAGCAGCTTAGGAGGGCGGGCGAACACCGGGGAGCTGTTTTTT.

The V gene is TRBV20-1, the J gene TRBJ1-1; 7 nucleotides match TRBD1. The germline CDR1 and CDR2 sequences are DFQATT and SNEGSKA (reference sequence). The CDR3 loop spans 15 amino acids. CDR3 residues: CSHPRDSRSDTEAFF. CDR3 sequence (DNA): TGCAGCCATCCGAGGGACAGTCGCTCCGACACTGAAGCTTTCTTT.

This clonotype has more than one count but fewer than ten. The chain recombines TRBV12-3 or TRBV12-4 with TRBJ2-4, with D possibly being TRBD2 (7 bases). The length of the CDR3 is 14 residues. V lost 5 bases to trimming and J lost 4 bases, with 12 bases between them. The CDR3, as DNA: TGTGCCAGCAGTACCGAGGGGGGGAAAAACATTCAGTACTTC. This sequence encodes CASSTEGGKNIQYF.

This clonotype was seen a few times. The chain employs TRBV6-5 and TRBJ1-1; D gene ambiguous. The length of the CDR3 is 18 residues. CDR1 and CDR2 (germline): MNHEY, SVGAGI. Trimming stripped 4 bases from V and 5 bases from J, with 26 bases between. CDR3 residues: CASSSPSGRHDGGTEAFF. The CDR3 DNA follows: TGTGCCAGCAGTTCCCCGAGTGGGAGGCATGATGGTGGAACTGAAGCTTTCTTT.

The CDR3 nucleotides are TGTGCCAGCCAGGGTAGGCGGGAGCAGTTCTTC. Its translation: CASQGRREQFF. V is TRBV28 and J is TRBJ2-1; tentative D call: TRBD1 (5 bases). The CDR3 totals 11 residues. The ends were cut back, 8 bases at V and 10 bases at J, with 12 bases in the middle. CDR1 is MDHEN, CDR2 SYDVKM, per germline.

This clonotype came up a few times. Its ends do not fully match the called genes, so a read error is possible. The V and J genes are TRBV20-1 and TRBJ2-7, with 9 bases fitting TRBD2. The CDR3 consists of 16 residues. Germline V lookup: CDR1 DFQATT, CDR2 SNEGSKA (reference sequence). In DNA, the CDR3 is TGTGGGGTCGGGCTAGCGGGACTCTTTAGCTCCTACGAGCAGTACTTC. Protein sequence: CGVGLAGLFSSYEQYF.

There are a few counts of this clonotype. The V gene is TRBV6-5, the J gene TRBJ1-6; 10 bases align to TRBD1. The germline gives CDR1 MNHEY, CDR2 SVGAGI. The CDR3 is 18 amino acids. Losses at the gene ends were 6 bases for V and 7 bases for J; bases not matched to a gene: 15. The CDR3 region is CASSRGTGAFRVNSPLHF. The CDR3, as DNA: TGTGCCAGCAGCCGCGGGACAGGGGCCTTCAGAGTGAATTCACCCCTCCACTTT.

The table lists this clonotype with a few counts. CDR3 protein: CASSQEGGQPQHF. The CDR3 DNA reads as TGTGCCAGCAGCCAAGAGGGGGGTCAGCCCCAGCATTTT. The rearrangement joins TRBV12-3 or TRBV12-4 to TRBJ1-5, with D possibly TRBD1 on 6 matching bases. The V gene lost 6 bases and the J gene lost 6 bases, with 12 bases spanning the gap. The CDR3 is 13 amino acids.

The chain joins TRBV5-5 to TRBJ1-1; D ambiguous. CDR1 SGHKS and CDR2 YYEKEE come from the germline V gene (reference sequence). This CDR3 has 16 residues. V lost 2 bases and J lost 0, with 14 bases in between. The CDR3 loop reads CASSFSGQGMNTEAFF. CDR3 bases: TGTGCCAGCAGCTTCTCGGGCCAAGGCATGAACACTGAAGCTTTCTTT.

This clonotype was observed at least ten times. V gene TRBV5-5 combines with J gene TRBJ2-2, with D uncertain. This CDR3 is 13 amino acids long. V dropped 1 base and J dropped 5 bases, with 6 bases sitting between them. The V gene's germline CDR1 is SGHKS and CDR2 YYEKEE (reference sequence). The CDR3 region is CASSLYKTGELFF. CDR3 DNA sequence: TGTGCCAGCAGCTTGTACAAAACCGGGGAGCTGTTTTTT. The whole variable domain, filled in from reference TRBV5-5 and TRBJ2-2, reads DAGVTQSPTHLIKTRGQQVTLRCSPISGHKSVSWYQQVLGQGPQFIFQYYEKEERGRGNFPDRFSARQFPNYSSELNVNALLLGDSALYLCASSLYKTGELFFGEGSRLTVL.

This clonotype showed up just a few times. The V call is TRBV12-3 or TRBV12-4, the J call TRBJ2-2; 10 bases line up with TRBD1. V trimming: 1 base; J trimming: 4 bases; junction bases outside the gene matches: 12. CDR3 length equals 19 residues. CDR3: CASSLGDRGRLRATGELFF. The DNA for the CDR3 is TGTGCCAGCAGTTTAGGGGACAGGGGTCGGCTCAGGGCCACCGGGGAGCTGTTTTTT.

The CDR3 DNA is TGTGCCAGCACCGTAGGGACAGACACTGAAGCTTTCTTT. Translation gives CASTVGTDTEAFF. The V call is TRBV6-1, the J call TRBJ1-1, with 7 bases identical to TRBD1. V was clipped by 7 bases and J by 3 bases; unmatched bases: 5. Germline CDR1 MNHNS, CDR2 SASEGT. CDR3 length: 13 amino acids.

On this clonotype itself: At one end the junction does not follow the germline gene, possibly because of a read error. The chain couples TRBV6-1 to TRBJ2-6; 9 bases are shared with TRBD1. The length of the CDR3 is 13 residues. The germline gives CDR1 MNHNS, CDR2 SASEGT. In nucleotides, the CDR3 is TGTGCCAGCAGAACACAGGGGGCAAACGTCCTGACTTTC. Amino acid sequence: CASRTQGANVLTF.

This clonotype was recorded at least ten times. The CDR3 DNA follows: TGCGCCAGCAGCTGGGACACCCCGTCAATTGATGAGCAGTTCTTC. Translation gives CASSWDTPSIDEQFF. The chain recombines TRBV5-1 with TRBJ2-1, with TRBD1 as a possible D gene (6 bases). This CDR3 is built from 15 residues. V was trimmed by 3 bases and J by 8 bases, leaving 18 bases between them. The germline CDR1 and CDR2 sequences are SGHRS and YFSETQ. The variable domain in full, with the rest retrieved from reference TRBV5-1 and TRBJ2-1, is KAGVTQTPRYLIKTRGQQVTLSCSPISGHRSVSWYQQTPGQGLQFLFEYFSETQRNKGNFPGRFSGRQFSNSRSEMNVSTLELGDSALYLCASSWDTPSIDEQFFGPGTRLTVL.